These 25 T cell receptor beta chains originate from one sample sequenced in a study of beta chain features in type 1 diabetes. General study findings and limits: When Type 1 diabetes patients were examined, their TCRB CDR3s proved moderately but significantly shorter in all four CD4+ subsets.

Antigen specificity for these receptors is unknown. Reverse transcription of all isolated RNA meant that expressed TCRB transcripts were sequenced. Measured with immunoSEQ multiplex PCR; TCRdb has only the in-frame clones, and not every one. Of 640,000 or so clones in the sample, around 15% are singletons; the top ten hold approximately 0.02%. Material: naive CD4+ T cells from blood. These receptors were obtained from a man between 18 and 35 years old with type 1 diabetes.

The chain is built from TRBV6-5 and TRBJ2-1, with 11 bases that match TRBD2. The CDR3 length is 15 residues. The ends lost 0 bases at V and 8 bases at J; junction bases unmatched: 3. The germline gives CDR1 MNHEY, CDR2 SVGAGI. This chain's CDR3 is CASSYSVAGGHEQFF. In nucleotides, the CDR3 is TGTGCCAGCAGTTACTCGGTAGCGGGGGGGCATGAGCAGTTCTTC.

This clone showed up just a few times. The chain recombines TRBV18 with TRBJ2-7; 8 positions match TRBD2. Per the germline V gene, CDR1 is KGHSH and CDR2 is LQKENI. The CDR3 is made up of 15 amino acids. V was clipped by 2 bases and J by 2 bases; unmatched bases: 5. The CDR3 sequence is CASSPGTSATYEQYF. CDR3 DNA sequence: TGTGCCAGCTCACCAGGGACTAGTGCAACCTACGAGCAGTACTTC. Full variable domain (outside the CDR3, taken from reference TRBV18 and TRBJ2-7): NAGVMQNPRHLVRRRGQEARLRCSPMKGHSHVYWYRQLPEEGLKFMVYLQKENIIDESGMPKERFSAEFPKEGPSILRIQQVVRGDSAAYFCASSPGTSATYEQYFGPGTRLTVT.

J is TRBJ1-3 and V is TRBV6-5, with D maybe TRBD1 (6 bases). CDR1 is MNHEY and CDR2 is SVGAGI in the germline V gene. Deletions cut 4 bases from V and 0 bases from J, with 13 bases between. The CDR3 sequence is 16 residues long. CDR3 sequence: CASSFSGVLSGNTIYF. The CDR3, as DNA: TGTGCCAGCAGTTTTTCAGGGGTTCTCTCTGGAAACACCATATATTTT.

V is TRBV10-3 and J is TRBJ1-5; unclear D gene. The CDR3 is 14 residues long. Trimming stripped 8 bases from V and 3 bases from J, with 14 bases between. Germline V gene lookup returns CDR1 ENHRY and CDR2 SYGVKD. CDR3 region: CAIGRGADNQPQHF. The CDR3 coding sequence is TGTGCCATCGGCAGAGGAGCGGACAATCAGCCCCAGCATTTT.

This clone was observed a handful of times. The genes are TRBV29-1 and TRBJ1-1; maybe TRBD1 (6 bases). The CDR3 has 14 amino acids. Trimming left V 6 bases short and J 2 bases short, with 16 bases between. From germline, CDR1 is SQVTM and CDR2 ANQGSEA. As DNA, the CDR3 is TGCAGCGTCTTAGGACAGAGCACTAACACTGAAGCTTTCTTT. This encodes CSVLGQSTNTEAFF.

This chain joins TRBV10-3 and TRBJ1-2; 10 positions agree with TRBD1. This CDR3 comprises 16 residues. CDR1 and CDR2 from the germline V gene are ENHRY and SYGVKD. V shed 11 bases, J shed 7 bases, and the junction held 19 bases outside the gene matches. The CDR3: CASSNPGQGNRGGYTF. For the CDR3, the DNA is TGTGCCTCCTCGAATCCGGGACAGGGGAATCGTGGTGGCTACACCTTC.

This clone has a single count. Here the CDR3 reads CASSQTEDTQYF. CDR3 in DNA: TGCGCCAGCAGCCAAACAGAAGATACGCAGTATTTT. The gene calls are TRBV5-1 and TRBJ2-3, with D unclear. The length of the CDR3 is 12 residues. Germline lookup yields CDR1 SGHRS and CDR2 YFSETQ. V dropped 4 bases and J dropped 5 bases, with 8 bases sitting between them.

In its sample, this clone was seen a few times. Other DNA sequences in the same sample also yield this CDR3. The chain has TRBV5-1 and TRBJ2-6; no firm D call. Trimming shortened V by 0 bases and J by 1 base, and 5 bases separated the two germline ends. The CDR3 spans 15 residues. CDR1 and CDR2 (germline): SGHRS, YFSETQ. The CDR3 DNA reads TGCGCCAGCAGCTTGGAGTCGTCTGGGGCCAACGTCCTGACTTTC. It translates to CASSLESSGANVLTF.

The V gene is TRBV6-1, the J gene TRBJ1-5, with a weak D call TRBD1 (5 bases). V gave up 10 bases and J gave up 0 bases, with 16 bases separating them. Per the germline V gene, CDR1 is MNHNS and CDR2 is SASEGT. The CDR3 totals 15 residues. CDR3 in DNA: TGTGCCACGATGACAGAACCCTATAGCAATCAGCCCCAGCATTTT. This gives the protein CATMTEPYSNQPQHF.

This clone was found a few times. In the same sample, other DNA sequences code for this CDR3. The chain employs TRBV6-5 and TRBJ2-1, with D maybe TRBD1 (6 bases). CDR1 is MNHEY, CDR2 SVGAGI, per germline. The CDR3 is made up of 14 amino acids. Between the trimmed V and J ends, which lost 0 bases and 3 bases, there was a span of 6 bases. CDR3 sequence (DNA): TGTGCCAGCAGTTACTCGACAGGCTACAATGAGCAGTTCTTC. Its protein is CASSYSTGYNEQFF.

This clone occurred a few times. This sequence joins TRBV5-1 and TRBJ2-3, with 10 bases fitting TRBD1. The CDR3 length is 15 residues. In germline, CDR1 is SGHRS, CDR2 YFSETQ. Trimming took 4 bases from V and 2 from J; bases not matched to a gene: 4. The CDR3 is CASSVGQGNTDTQYF. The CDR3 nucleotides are TGCGCCAGCAGCGTGGGACAGGGGAACACAGATACGCAGTATTTT.

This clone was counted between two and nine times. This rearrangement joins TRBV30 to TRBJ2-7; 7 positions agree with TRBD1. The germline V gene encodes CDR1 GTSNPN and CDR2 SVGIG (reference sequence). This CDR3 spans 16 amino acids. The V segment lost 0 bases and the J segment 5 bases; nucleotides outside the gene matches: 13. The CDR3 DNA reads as TGTGCCTGGAGTGTACTCTGGCAGACAGGGAAAAACGAGCAGTACTTC. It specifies CAWSVLWQTGKNEQYF. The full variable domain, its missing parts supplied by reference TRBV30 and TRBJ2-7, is SQTIHQWPATLVQPVGSPLSLECTVEGTSNPNLYWYRQAAGRGLQLLFYSVGIGQISSEVPQNLSASRPQDRQFILSSKKLLLSDSGFYLCAWSVLWQTGKNEQYFGPGTRLTVT.

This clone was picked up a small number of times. The DNA of the CDR3 is TGTGCCAGCAGCTTAGCCTCCGGGACTAGCATCAATGAGCAGTTCTTC. This sequence encodes CASSLASGTSINEQFF. The V gene is TRBV7-2, the J gene TRBJ2-1; TRBD2 agrees at 9 bases. There are 16 residues in the CDR3. The germline CDR1 and CDR2 sequences are SGHTA and FQGNSA. V lost 0 bases, J lost 6 bases, and 6 bases stayed unmatched.

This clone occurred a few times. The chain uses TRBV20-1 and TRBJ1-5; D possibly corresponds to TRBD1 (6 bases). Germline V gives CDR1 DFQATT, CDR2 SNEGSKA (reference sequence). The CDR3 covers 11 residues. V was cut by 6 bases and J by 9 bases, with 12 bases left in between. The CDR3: CSAVKGGPQHF. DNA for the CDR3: TGCAGTGCCGTGAAAGGGGGGCCCCAGCATTTT.

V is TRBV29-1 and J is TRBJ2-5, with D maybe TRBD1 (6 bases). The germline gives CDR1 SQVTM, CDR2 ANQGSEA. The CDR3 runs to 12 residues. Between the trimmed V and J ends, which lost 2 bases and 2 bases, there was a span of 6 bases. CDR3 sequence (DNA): TGCAGCGTTGAACAGGGGCAAGAGACCCAGTACTTC. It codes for CSVEQGQETQYF.

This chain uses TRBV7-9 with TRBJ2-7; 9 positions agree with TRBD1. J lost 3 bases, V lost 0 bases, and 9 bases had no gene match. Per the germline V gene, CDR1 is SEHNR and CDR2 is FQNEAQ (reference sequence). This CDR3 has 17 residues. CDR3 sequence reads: CASSLAPRDRVGYEQYF. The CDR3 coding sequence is TGTGCCAGCAGCTTAGCGCCCCGGGACAGGGTTGGCTACGAGCAGTACTTC. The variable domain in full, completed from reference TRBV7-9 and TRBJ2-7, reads DTGVSQNPRHKITKRGQNVTFRCDPISEHNRLYWYRQTLGQGPEFLTYFQNEAQLEKSRLLSDRFSAERPKGSFSTLEIQRTEQGDSAMYLCASSLAPRDRVGYEQYFGPGTRLTVT.

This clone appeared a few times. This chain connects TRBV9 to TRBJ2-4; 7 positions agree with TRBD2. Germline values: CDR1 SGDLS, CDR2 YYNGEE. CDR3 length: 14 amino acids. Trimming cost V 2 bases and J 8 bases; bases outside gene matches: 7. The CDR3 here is CASSVGQGGDIQYF. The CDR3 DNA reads TGTGCCAGCAGCGTCGGGCAGGGAGGGGACATTCAGTACTTC. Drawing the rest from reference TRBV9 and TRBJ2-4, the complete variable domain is DSGVTQTPKHLITATGQRVTLRCSPRSGDLSVYWYQQSLDQGLQFLIQYYNGEERAKGNILERFSAQQFPDLHSELNLSSLELGDSALYFCASSVGQGGDIQYFGAGTRLSVL.

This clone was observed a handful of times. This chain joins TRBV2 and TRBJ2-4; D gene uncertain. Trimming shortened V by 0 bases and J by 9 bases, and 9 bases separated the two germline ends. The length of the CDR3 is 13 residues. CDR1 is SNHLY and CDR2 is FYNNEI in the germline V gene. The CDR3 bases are TGTGCCAGCAGTGAAGCTGACAAGGGCATTCAGTACTTC. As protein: CASSEADKGIQYF.

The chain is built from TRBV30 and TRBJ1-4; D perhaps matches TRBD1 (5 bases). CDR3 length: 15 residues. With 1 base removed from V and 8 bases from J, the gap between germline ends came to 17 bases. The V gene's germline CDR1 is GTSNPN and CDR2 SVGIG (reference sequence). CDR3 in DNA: TGTGCCTGGAGTGCCGGGAGCAGGGCCGGGGAAAAACTGTTTTTT. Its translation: CAWSAGSRAGEKLFF.

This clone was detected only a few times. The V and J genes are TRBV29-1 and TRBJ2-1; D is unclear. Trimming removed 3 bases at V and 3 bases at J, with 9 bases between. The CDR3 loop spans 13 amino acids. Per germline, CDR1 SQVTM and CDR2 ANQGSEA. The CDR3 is CSVDLHSYNEQFF. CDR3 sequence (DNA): TGCAGCGTTGACCTACACAGCTACAATGAGCAGTTCTTC.

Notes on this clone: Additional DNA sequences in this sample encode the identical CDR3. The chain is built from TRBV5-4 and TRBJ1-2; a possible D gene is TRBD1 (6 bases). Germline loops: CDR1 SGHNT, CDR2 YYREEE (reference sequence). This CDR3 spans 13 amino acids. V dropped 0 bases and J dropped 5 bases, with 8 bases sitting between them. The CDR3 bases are TGTGCCAGCAGCTTGGGACAGGATTATGGCTACACCTTC. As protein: CASSLGQDYGYTF.

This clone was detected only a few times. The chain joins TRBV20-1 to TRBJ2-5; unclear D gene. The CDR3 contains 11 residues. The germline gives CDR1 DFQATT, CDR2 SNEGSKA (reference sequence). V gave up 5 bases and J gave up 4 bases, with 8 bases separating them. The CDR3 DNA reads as TGCAGTGCTCGAACCGGAGAGACCCAGTACTTC. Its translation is CSARTGETQYF.

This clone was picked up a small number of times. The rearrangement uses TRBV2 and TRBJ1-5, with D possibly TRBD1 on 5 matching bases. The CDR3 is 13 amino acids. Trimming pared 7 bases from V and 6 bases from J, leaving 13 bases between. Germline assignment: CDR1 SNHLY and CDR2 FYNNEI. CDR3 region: CASTGQGSQPQHF. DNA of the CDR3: TGTGCCAGCACGGGGCAGGGTTCTCAGCCCCAGCATTTT.

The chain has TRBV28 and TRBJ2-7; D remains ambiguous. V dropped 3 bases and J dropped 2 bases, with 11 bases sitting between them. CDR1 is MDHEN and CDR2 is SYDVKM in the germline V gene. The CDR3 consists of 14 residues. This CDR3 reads CASSLVGPTYEQYF. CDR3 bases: TGTGCCAGCAGTTTGGTAGGACCAACCTACGAGCAGTACTTC.

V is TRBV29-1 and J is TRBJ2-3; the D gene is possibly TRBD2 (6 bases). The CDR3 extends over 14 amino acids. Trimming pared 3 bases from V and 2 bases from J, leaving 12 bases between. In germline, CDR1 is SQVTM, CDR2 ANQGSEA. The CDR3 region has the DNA TGCAGCGTTGATATGGCGGGACTCACAGATACGCAGTATTTT. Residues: CSVDMAGLTDTQYF.